These 14 T cell receptor beta chains came from one sample sequenced in a study of cytomegalovirus exposure and HLA in healthy donors. 13 Jbeta primers and 60 Vbeta primers were used for the PCR. Sequencing was performed with immunoSEQ multiplex PCR; in TCRdb, only in-frame clones are kept and a portion is missing. The repertoire holds 150,000 to 200,000 clones, with around 85% as singletons. Sequenced: PBMCs. Receptors were obtained from a man between 35 and 55 years old in good health and CMV-seropositive.

The chain joins TRBV7-8 to TRBJ1-4; TRBD1 matches 12 bases. The trim removed 5 bases at V and 7 bases at J, leaving 8 bases unmatched. The CDR3 has 16 amino acids. Germline values: CDR1 SGHVS, CDR2 FQNEAQ. The CDR3 coding sequence is TGTGCCAGCAGCCTGGGACAGGGGGCGCGAAGTGAAAAACTGTTTTTT. Translating gives CASSLGQGARSEKLFF.

The chain recombines TRBV9 with TRBJ2-5, with TRBD1 identical over 9 bases. CDR3 size: 17 residues. The germline V gene encodes CDR1 SGDLS and CDR2 YYNGEE. The J segment lost 4 bases and the V segment lost 0 bases, leaving 10 bases of the junction unmatched. The CDR3 reads CASSVGDRDREGETQYF. The CDR3, as DNA: TGTGCCAGCAGCGTAGGGGACAGGGATAGGGAAGGAGAGACCCAGTACTTC. The full variable domain, completed using reference TRBV9 and TRBJ2-5, is DSGVTQTPKHLITATGQRVTLRCSPRSGDLSVYWYQQSLDQGLQFLIQYYNGEERAKGNILERFSAQQFPDLHSELNLSSLELGDSALYFCASSVGDRDREGETQYFGPGTRLLVL.

The J gene is TRBJ1-1, the V gene TRBV2, with unresolved D. This CDR3 is 13 amino acids long. From germline, CDR1 is SNHLY and CDR2 FYNNEI. Trimming removed 0 bases from V and 4 bases from J, with 6 bases in between. The CDR3 nucleotides are TGTGCCAGCAGTGAAGCGCGTGGCACTGAAGCTTTCTTT. This translates into CASSEARGTEAFF.

CDR3 loop: CASSTGAPDEQYF. CDR3 sequence (DNA): TGTGCCAGTAGTACAGGGGCCCCAGACGAGCAGTACTTC. The rearrangement uses TRBV19 and TRBJ2-7, with D possibly matching TRBD1 (6 bases). Between the trimmed V and J ends, which lost 4 bases and 5 bases, there was a span of 12 bases. The CDR3 is 13 residues long. Germline CDR1 is LNHDA and CDR2 is SQIVND (reference sequence).

This clone was seen a single time. The chain uses TRBV28 and TRBJ2-5; 9 bases are a match to TRBD2. CDR1 is MDHEN and CDR2 is SYDVKM in the germline V gene. J lost 11 bases, V lost 3 bases, and 10 bases had no gene match. The length of the CDR3 is 14 residues. The CDR3 spells CASSFAAGGDPQYF. The DNA for the CDR3 is TGTGCCAGCAGTTTCGCGGCGGGGGGGGACCCGCAGTACTTC.

The chain is built from TRBV5-1 and TRBJ2-4, with D unresolved. V was shortened by 0 bases and J by 3 bases, with 7 bases between the two germline ends. From germline, CDR1 is SGHRS and CDR2 YFSETQ. CDR3 length: 14 residues. CDR3 sequence reads: CASSLAVGKNIQYF. CDR3 coding DNA: TGCGCCAGCAGCTTGGCCGTCGGCAAAAACATTCAGTACTTC.

The genes are TRBV5-4 and TRBJ2-1; D uncertain. The CDR3 has 13 amino acids. Germline assignment: CDR1 SGHNT and CDR2 YYREEE (reference sequence). Trimming left V 5 bases short and J 8 bases short, with 14 bases between. In DNA, the CDR3 is TGTGCCAGCAGTTCCGCCCCGGCGGATGAGCAGTTCTTC. Residues: CASSSAPADEQFF.

This clone was counted between two and nine times. CDR3 residues: CASSGNSFSYEQYF. The CDR3 region has the DNA TGTGCCAGCAGTGGGAACAGCTTCTCCTACGAGCAGTACTTC. The chain couples TRBV6-1 to TRBJ2-7; no firm D call. Germline CDR1 MNHNS, CDR2 SASEGT. With 4 bases removed from V and 0 bases from J, the gap between germline ends came to 10 bases. The CDR3 consists of 14 residues.

V is TRBV7-3 and J is TRBJ1-1; 9 nucleotides line up with TRBD1. Per the germline V gene, CDR1 is SGHTA and CDR2 is FQGTGA. V gave up 5 bases and J gave up 7 bases; unmatched junction bases: 5. The CDR3 loop spans 13 amino acids. The CDR3 DNA reads as TGTGCCAGCAGCCAAAAGGGACAGGGTGAAGCTTTCTTT. Translating gives CASSQKGQGEAFF.

The V gene is TRBV27, the J gene TRBJ1-1, with a tentative D call TRBD1 (5 bases). The CDR3 totals 14 residues. Germline-derived CDR1 and CDR2 are MNHEY and SMNVEV (reference sequence). V gave up 5 bases and J gave up 8 bases, with 18 bases separating them. The DNA of the CDR3 is TGTGCCAGCAGTCCCCTTCCGGGACTTTGGGAAGCTTTCTTT. It encodes CASSPLPGLWEAFF.

V and J are TRBV7-2 and TRBJ2-4; no firm D call. Per germline, CDR1 SGHTA and CDR2 FQGNSA. The ends were cut back, 1 base at V and 3 bases at J, with 13 bases in the middle. This CDR3 spans 16 amino acids. CDR3 residues: CASSLVTLLGKNIQYF. The CDR3 DNA reads as TGTGCCAGCAGCTTAGTAACCCTCCTAGGCAAAAACATTCAGTACTTC.

The chain uses TRBV2 and TRBJ2-7; D is perhaps TRBD1 (5 bases). Looked up from germline, CDR1 is SNHLY and CDR2 is FYNNEI. This CDR3 contains 16 residues. The V end lost 2 bases, the J end lost 0 bases, and 14 bases lay between the germline ends. This CDR3 is CASSESRTRTSYEQYF. CDR3 nucleotides: TGTGCCAGCAGTGAAAGTCGGACACGAACCTCCTACGAGCAGTACTTC.

The rearrangement joins TRBV9 to TRBJ2-1; a weak D match, TRBD1 (5 bases). Germline values: CDR1 SGDLS, CDR2 YYNGEE. Trimming removed 4 bases at V and 0 bases at J, with 11 bases between. The CDR3 is made up of 15 amino acids. The CDR3 reads CASSLGASSYNEQFF. DNA of the CDR3: TGTGCCAGCAGCCTAGGGGCCAGCTCCTACAATGAGCAGTTCTTC.

This clone has a handful of counts. The chain combines TRBV9 with TRBJ2-5, with TRBD2 as a possible D gene (6 bases). V was shortened by 4 bases and J by 3 bases, with 10 bases between the two germline ends. This CDR3 comprises 13 residues. Germline V gene data show CDR1 as SGDLS and CDR2 as YYNGEE. Here the CDR3 reads CASSLRLEETQYF. The CDR3 DNA follows: TGTGCCAGCAGCCTCCGACTAGAAGAGACCCAGTACTTC.